The 20 T cell receptor beta chains in this list originate from one sample, sequenced in a study of cytomegalovirus exposure and HLA in healthy donors. PCR primers comprised 60 Vbeta and 13 Jbeta primers. The assay was immunoSEQ multiplex PCR, and TCRdb's table has in-frame clones only and misses some. The sample includes 100,000 to 130,000 clones, more than 70% of them seen just once. Sequenced input: PBMCs. All receptors come from a young man in good health and CMV-seronegative.

This chain joins TRBV7-3 and TRBJ2-2; the match to TRBD2 covers 13 bases. Trimming at V came to 5 bases and at J to 1 base, leaving 4 bases not matched to a gene. CDR1 is SGHTA and CDR2 is FQGTGA in the germline V gene. The CDR3 has 17 residues. The CDR3 bases are TGTGCCAGCAGCCCGCGGACTAGCGGGGGGAACACCGGGGAGCTGTTTTTT. This codes for CASSPRTSGGNTGELFF.

The V gene is TRBV28, the J gene TRBJ1-5; 7 bases are a match to TRBD1. The CDR3 extends over 15 amino acids. Germline V CDR1 and CDR2: MDHEN, SYDVKM. The ends lost 5 bases at V and 3 bases at J; junction bases unmatched: 7. The CDR3 protein is CASSPTGQFNQPQHF. CDR3 in DNA: TGTGCCAGCAGTCCTACGGGACAGTTCAATCAGCCCCAGCATTTT.

The chain employs TRBV6-1 and TRBJ2-7; 16 bases match TRBD2. CDR1 and CDR2 from the germline V gene are MNHNS and SASEGT. V gave up 3 bases and J gave up 3 bases; unmatched junction bases: 11. The CDR3 covers 19 residues. CDR3 nucleotides: TGTGCCAGCAGTGACGCGCTCGGGACTAGCGGGGGGGCCGTCTACGAGCAGTACTTC. Amino acids: CASSDALGTSGGAVYEQYF.

The chain recombines TRBV28 with TRBJ2-3; possible D gene TRBD2, 5 bases. Germline loops: CDR1 MDHEN, CDR2 SYDVKM. Trimming pared 5 bases from V and 1 base from J, leaving 13 bases between. The CDR3 has 15 amino acids. CDR3 nucleotide sequence: TGTGCCAGCAGTATCGAGGGTTGGGGCACAGATACGCAGTATTTT. This translates into CASSIEGWGTDTQYF.

The rearrangement joins TRBV6-1 to TRBJ2-1; TRBD1 is a possible D gene (5 bases). V was cut by 7 bases and J by 5 bases, with 12 bases left in between. CDR1 is MNHNS and CDR2 is SASEGT in the germline V gene. CDR3 length: 13 amino acids. The CDR3 is CASKGPFHNEQFF. CDR3 nucleotide sequence: TGTGCCAGCAAGGGGCCCTTCCACAATGAGCAGTTCTTC.

The V gene is TRBV4-2, the J gene TRBJ2-2, with D possibly matching TRBD2 (6 bases). Per the germline V gene, CDR1 is LGHNA and CDR2 is YNFKEQ. Between the trimmed V and J ends, which lost 0 bases and 1 base, there was a span of 9 bases. This CDR3 contains 16 residues. The CDR3 coding sequence is TGTGCCAGCAGCCAAGAGGTTAGCGGGAACACCGGGGAGCTGTTTTTT. Translated, it gives CASSQEVSGNTGELFF.

This clone was observed a single time. The rearrangement links TRBV10-2 to TRBJ2-1; D ambiguous. Deletions cut 2 bases from V and 10 bases from J, with 9 bases between. There are 12 residues in the CDR3. CDR1 is WSHSY, CDR2 SAAADI, per germline. The CDR3 bases are TGCGCCAGCAGTGAGGCCTACAGCGAGCAGTTCTTC. This encodes CASSEAYSEQFF.

This clone was found a few times. The chain employs TRBV30 and TRBJ2-3; D is perhaps TRBD2 (6 bases). This CDR3 is 14 amino acids long. In germline, CDR1 is GTSNPN, CDR2 SVGIG (reference sequence). V dropped 0 bases and J dropped 4 bases, with 11 bases sitting between them. The CDR3 reads CAWSVRGAPDTQYF. CDR3 sequence (DNA): TGTGCCTGGAGTGTACGCGGGGCTCCAGATACGCAGTATTTT.

The table lists this clone with a few counts. As DNA, the CDR3 is TGTGCCAGCAGCCCCAGGGGGGCCATTCAGTACTTC. Its protein product is CASSPRGAIQYF. J is TRBJ2-4 and V is TRBV5-8; possible D gene TRBD1, 7 bases. The V end was cut by 4 bases, the J end by 9 bases, with 11 bases between. Germline CDR1 SGHTS, CDR2 YDEGEE. This CDR3 comprises 12 residues.

Remarks on this clone: One base separates it from a far larger clone, so it is likely a read error. Additional DNA sequences in this sample encode the identical CDR3. The rearrangement links TRBV9 to TRBJ1-6, with unresolved D. The CDR3 runs to 15 residues. Germline V lookup: CDR1 SGDLS, CDR2 YYNGEE. Here the CDR3 DNA reads TGCGCCAGCAGCGTAGGAGCGTCGTATAATTCACCCCTCCACTTT. Amino acid sequence: CASSVGASYNSPLHF.

J is TRBJ2-2 and V is TRBV5-1; a possible D gene is TRBD1 (6 bases). The germline V gene has CDR1 SGHRS and CDR2 YFSETQ. The CDR3 is 14 residues long. Between the trimmed V and J ends, which lost 0 bases and 4 bases, there was a span of 7 bases. The CDR3 protein is CASSLVGGTGELFF. Written as DNA, the CDR3 is TGCGCCAGCAGCTTGGTAGGGGGCACCGGGGAGCTGTTTTTT.

The chain combines TRBV27 with TRBJ2-7, with D perhaps matching TRBD1 (6 bases). There are 14 residues in the CDR3. The germline V gene has CDR1 MNHEY and CDR2 SMNVEV (reference sequence). Trimming cost V 0 bases and J 0 bases, with 6 bases left between them. CDR3 protein: CASSLSDSSYEQYF. The DNA of the CDR3 is TGTGCCAGCAGTTTATCGGACAGCTCCTACGAGCAGTACTTC.

This chain connects TRBV5-1 to TRBJ2-3, with 10 bases identical to TRBD1. V lost 4 bases and J lost 4; bases outside the gene matches: 3. CDR1 is SGHRS and CDR2 is YFSETQ in the germline V gene. The CDR3 loop spans 14 amino acids. DNA for the CDR3: TGCGCCAGCAGCCAAGGACAGGGGGCAGATACGCAGTATTTT. This gives the protein CASSQGQGADTQYF.

This clone was seen only once. The chain recombines TRBV5-1 with TRBJ1-1, with 7 bases matching TRBD1. Losses at the gene ends were 2 bases for V and 1 base for J; bases not matched to a gene: 5. This CDR3 spans 15 amino acids. In germline, CDR1 is SGHRS, CDR2 YFSETQ. The CDR3 DNA reads TGCGCCAGCAGCTTATCTACAGGGGCGAACACTGAAGCTTTCTTT. It yields the protein CASSLSTGANTEAFF.

J is TRBJ2-5 and V is TRBV29-1; D gene uncertain. Looked up from germline, CDR1 is SQVTM and CDR2 is ANQGSEA. This CDR3 has 11 residues. The V gene lost 1 base and the J gene lost 5 bases, with 5 bases spanning the gap. CDR3 DNA sequence: TGCAGCGTTGAAGTACGGGAGACCCAGTACTTC. This sequence encodes CSVEVRETQYF.

In its sample, this clone was seen a few times. The chain recombines TRBV6-6 with TRBJ2-2, with D possibly TRBD2 on 5 matching bases. There are 12 residues in the CDR3. Germline V gene lookup returns CDR1 MNHNY and CDR2 SVGAGI (reference sequence). V lost 5 bases and J 5 bases, leaving 6 bases between the germline ends. CDR3 in amino acids: CASSRGTGELFF. CDR3 coding DNA: TGTGCCAGCAGTCGAGGGACCGGGGAGCTGTTTTTT.

The chain joins TRBV2 to TRBJ1-5; D is undetermined. Looked up from germline, CDR1 is SNHLY and CDR2 is FYNNEI. V lost 6 bases and J 6 bases, leaving 12 bases between the germline ends. The CDR3 extends over 13 amino acids. DNA for the CDR3: TGTGCCAGCAGGTTCGAGGGAGGTCAGCCCCAGCATTTT. Translating gives CASRFEGGQPQHF.

Only a few counts were recorded for this clone. J is TRBJ1-1 and V is TRBV19, with 9 bases lining up with TRBD1. Germline lookup yields CDR1 LNHDA and CDR2 SQIVND (reference sequence). J lost 7 bases, V lost 3 bases, and 9 bases had no gene match. This CDR3 has 15 amino acids. The CDR3 spells CASSMNRDRVSEAFF. The CDR3 nucleotides are TGTGCCAGTAGTATGAACAGGGACAGGGTAAGTGAAGCTTTCTTT.

This clone has just a few counts. The J gene is TRBJ1-6, the V gene TRBV11-2; 9 nucleotides align to TRBD1. The CDR3 length is 15 residues. V dropped 5 bases and J dropped 10; count of bases not matched to a gene: 9. The germline gives CDR1 SGHAT, CDR2 FQNNGV. CDR3 nucleotides: TGTGCCAGCAGCCAATTCACAGGGGGCCGATCACCCCTCCACTTT. Amino acids: CASSQFTGGRSPLHF.

The rearrangement links TRBV2 to TRBJ2-7, with D perhaps matching TRBD1 (5 bases). The CDR3 is made up of 14 amino acids. V lost 8 bases and J 5 bases, leaving 19 bases between the germline ends. Germline lookup yields CDR1 SNHLY and CDR2 FYNNEI. This CDR3 is CASARTDSFNEQYF. CDR3 DNA: TGTGCCAGCGCCCGGACCGACAGCTTTAACGAGCAGTACTTC.